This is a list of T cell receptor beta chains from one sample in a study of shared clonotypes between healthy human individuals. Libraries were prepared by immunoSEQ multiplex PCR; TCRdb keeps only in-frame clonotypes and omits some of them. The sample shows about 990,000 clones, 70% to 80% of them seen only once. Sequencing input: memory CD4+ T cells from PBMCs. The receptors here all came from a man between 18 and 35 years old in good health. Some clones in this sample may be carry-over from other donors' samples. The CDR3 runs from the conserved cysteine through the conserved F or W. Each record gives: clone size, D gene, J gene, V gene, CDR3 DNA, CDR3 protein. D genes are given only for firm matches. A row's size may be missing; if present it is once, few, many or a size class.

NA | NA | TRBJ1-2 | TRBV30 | TGTGCCTGCCCTGAAATCGTGGGCACTAACTATGGCTACACCTTC | CACPEIVGTNYGYTF
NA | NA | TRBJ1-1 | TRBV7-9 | TGTGCCAGCAGCTTAGGCAGGGCAATGAACACTGAAGCTTTCTTT | CASSLGRAMNTEAFF
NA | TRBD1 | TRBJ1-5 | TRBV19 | TGTGCCACTTCTTTTTTGGGGACAGGGGCGGTCCCTCAGCCCCAGCATTTT | CATSFLGTGAVPQPQHF
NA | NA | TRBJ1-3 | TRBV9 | TGTGCCAGCAGCGATACAGGGATGGGAAACACCATATATTTT | CASSDTGMGNTIYF
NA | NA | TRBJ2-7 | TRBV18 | TGTGCCAGCTCACCACGTCAAGGATCAAAAGGCGAGCAGTACTTC | CASSPRQGSKGEQYF
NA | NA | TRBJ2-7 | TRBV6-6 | TGTGCCAGCAGTTACTCGAGGAACAGGGAGTACGAGCAGTACTTC | CASSYSRNREYEQYF
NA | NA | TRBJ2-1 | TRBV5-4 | TGTGCCAGCAGCTTGGAACAGGAGCAGTTCTTC | CASSLEQEQFF
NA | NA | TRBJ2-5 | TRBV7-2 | TGTGCCAGCAGCTGGGGGCAGGGGGGGACCCAGTACTTC | CASSWGQGGTQYF
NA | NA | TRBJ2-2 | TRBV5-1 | TGCGCCAGCAGCTTGGACATCCGGGCAGTAAACACCGGGGAGCTGTTTTTT | CASSLDIRAVNTGELFF
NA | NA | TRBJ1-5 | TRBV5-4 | TGTGCCAGCAGCTTGGGCGGACAGACTATTAATCAGCCCCAGCATTTT | CASSLGGQTINQPQHF
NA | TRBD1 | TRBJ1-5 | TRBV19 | TGTGCCAGTAGTGCCAGGACAGGGGTTAATCAGCCCCAGCATTTT | CASSARTGVNQPQHF
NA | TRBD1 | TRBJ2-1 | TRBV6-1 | TGTGCCAGCAGTGATAGGACAGGGTTCGTGGGTGAGCAGTTCTTC | CASSDRTGFVGEQFF
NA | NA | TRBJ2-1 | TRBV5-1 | TGCGCCAGCAGCTTGGAGGGCAGGGACCTCTACAATGAGCAGTTCTTC | CASSLEGRDLYNEQFF
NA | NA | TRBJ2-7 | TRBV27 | TGTGCCAGCAGTTTAACATTTGGGGCTAGGTCTTACGAGCAGTACTTC | CASSLTFGARSYEQYF
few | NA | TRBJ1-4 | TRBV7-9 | TGTGCCAGCAGCTTCGGGGCACCTGAAAAACTGTTTTTT | CASSFGAPEKLFF
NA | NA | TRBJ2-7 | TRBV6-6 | TGTGCCAGCGGGGCGGGGTTATACGAGCAGTACTTC | CASGAGLYEQYF
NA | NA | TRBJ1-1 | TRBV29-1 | TGCAGCGTCCATCCCCCGGACAGAACCCACACTGAAGCTTTCTTT | CSVHPPDRTHTEAFF
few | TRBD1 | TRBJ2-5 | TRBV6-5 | TGTGCCAGCAGTTACAGGGACAGCCAAGAGACCCAGTACTTC | CASSYRDSQETQYF
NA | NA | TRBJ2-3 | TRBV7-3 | TGTGCCAGCAGCTTAGGTCGTGGTACGCAGTATTTT | CASSLGRGTQYF
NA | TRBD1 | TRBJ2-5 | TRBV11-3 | TGTGCCAGCAGCTCCGACAGGGGCGAGACCCAGTACTTC | CASSSDRGETQYF
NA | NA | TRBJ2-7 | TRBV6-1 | TGTGCCAGCATTGTGGGCAGCGCAGGACTCTACGAGCAGTACTTC | CASIVGSAGLYEQYF
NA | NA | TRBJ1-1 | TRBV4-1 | TGCGCCAGCAGCCAAGAAAGGCATAGGGAGAACACTGAAGCTTTCTTT | CASSQERHRENTEAFF
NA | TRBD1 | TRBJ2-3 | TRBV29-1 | TGCAGCGTTGACCCGGACAGGGATCCAGATACGCAGTATTTT | CSVDPDRDPDTQYF
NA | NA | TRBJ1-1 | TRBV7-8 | TGTGCCAGCAGCTTAGGGCAGTTCACTGAAGCTTTCTTT | CASSLGQFTEAFF
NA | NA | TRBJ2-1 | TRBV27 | TGTGCCAGCAGTTTATCGGGTCGGGGCGACTCCTACAATGAGCAGTTCTTC | CASSLSGRGDSYNEQFF
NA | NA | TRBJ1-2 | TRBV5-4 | TGTGCCAGCAGCCCCGGGACGGCAGTCTATGGCTACACCTTC | CASSPGTAVYGYTF
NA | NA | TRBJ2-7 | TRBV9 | TGTGCCAGCAGCGTCGACGTAGGTGTGTCCTACGAGCAGTACTTC | CASSVDVGVSYEQYF
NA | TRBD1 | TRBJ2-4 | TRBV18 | TGTGCCAGCTCACCCGGGGCAGGGGGCATAGACATTCAGTACTTC | CASSPGAGGIDIQYF
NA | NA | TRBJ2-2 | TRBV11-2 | TGTGCCAGCAGCTTAGGAACCGGGGAGCTGTTTTTT | CASSLGTGELFF
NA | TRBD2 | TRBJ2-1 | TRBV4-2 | TGTGCCAGCAGCCAAATGCCTGGTAGCGGGAGGGACAATGAGCAGTTCTTC | CASSQMPGSGRDNEQFF
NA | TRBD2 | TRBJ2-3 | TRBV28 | TGTGCCAGCAGTCCCAGTTTAGCGGGATCACGGGATACGCAGTATTTT | CASSPSLAGSRDTQYF
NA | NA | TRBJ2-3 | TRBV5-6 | TGTGCCAGCAGCTCCTCAGCTAATACGCAGTATTTT | CASSSSANTQYF
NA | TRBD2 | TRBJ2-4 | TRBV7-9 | TGTGCCAGCAGCTTCTGGGCTAGCGGGGCCAAAAACATTCAGTACTTC | CASSFWASGAKNIQYF
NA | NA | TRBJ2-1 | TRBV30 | TGTGCCTGGAGTGTACGGGCTAGGAGCTATGAGCAGTTCTTC | CAWSVRARSYEQFF
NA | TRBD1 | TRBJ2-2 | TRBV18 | TGTGCCAGCTCCCCTCAGGGGGCAGGCACCGGGGAGCTGTTTTTT | CASSPQGAGTGELFF
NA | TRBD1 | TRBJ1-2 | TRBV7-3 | TGTGCCAGCAGCAAGGGACAGGGGGTAGACGGCTACACCTTC | CASSKGQGVDGYTF
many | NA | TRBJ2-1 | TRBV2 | TGTGCCAGCAGTCCGGGCCGAGGTGAGCAGTTCTTC | CASSPGRGEQFF